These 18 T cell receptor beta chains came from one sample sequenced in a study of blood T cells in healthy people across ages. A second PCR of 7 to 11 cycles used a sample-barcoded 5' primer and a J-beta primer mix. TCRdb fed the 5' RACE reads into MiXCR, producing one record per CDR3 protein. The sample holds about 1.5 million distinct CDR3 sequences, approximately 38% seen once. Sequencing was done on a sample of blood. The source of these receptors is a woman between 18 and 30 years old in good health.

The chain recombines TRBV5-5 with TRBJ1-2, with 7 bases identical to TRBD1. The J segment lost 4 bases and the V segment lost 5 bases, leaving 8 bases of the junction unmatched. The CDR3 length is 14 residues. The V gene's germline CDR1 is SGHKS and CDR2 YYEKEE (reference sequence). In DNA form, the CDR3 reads TGTGCCAGCAGGCCCGGGACAGAGTTCTATGGCTACACCTTC. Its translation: CASRPGTEFYGYTF.

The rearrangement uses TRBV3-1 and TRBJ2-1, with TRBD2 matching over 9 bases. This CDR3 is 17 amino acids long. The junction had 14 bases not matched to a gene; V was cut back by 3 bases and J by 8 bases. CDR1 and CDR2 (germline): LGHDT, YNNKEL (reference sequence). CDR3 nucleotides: TGTGCCAGCAGCCAGGCGAAAACTAGCGGGCTGGGGGATGAGCAGTTCTTC. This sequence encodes CASSQAKTSGLGDEQFF.

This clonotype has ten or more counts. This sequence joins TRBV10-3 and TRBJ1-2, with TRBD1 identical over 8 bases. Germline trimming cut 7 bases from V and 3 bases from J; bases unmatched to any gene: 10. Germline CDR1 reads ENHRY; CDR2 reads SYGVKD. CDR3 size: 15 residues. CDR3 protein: CAINDPTGADYGYTF. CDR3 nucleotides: TGTGCCATCAACGACCCGACAGGGGCTGACTATGGCTACACCTTC.

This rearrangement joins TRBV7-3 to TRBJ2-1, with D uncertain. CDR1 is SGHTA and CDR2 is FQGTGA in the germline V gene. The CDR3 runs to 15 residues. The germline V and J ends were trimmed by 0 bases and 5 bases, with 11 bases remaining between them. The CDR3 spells CASSLTRASDNEQFF. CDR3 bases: TGTGCCAGCAGCTTAACACGAGCGTCTGACAATGAGCAGTTCTTC.

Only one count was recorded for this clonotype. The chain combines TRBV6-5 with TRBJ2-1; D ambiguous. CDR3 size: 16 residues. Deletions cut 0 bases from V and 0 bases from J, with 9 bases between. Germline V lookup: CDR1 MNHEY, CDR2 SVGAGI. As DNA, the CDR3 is TGTGCCAGCAGTTACTCAGGCGCGAGCTCCTACAATGAGCAGTTCTTC. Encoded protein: CASSYSGASSYNEQFF.

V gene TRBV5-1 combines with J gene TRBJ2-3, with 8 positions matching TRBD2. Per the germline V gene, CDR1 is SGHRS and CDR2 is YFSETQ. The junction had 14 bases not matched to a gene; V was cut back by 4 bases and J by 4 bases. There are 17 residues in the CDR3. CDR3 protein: CASSPYVGRGDADTQYF. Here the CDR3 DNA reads TGCGCCAGCAGCCCTTACGTGGGGCGGGGGGACGCAGATACGCAGTATTTT. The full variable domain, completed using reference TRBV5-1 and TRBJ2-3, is KAGVTQTPRYLIKTRGQQVTLSCSPISGHRSVSWYQQTPGQGLQFLFEYFSETQRNKGNFPGRFSGRQFSNSRSEMNVSTLELGDSALYLCASSPYVGRGDADTQYFGPGTRLTVL.

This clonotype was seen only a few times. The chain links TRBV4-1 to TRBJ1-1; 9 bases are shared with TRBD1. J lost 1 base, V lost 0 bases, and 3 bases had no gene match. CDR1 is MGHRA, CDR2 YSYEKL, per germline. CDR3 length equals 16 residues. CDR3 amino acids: CASSQDPGQGNTEAFF. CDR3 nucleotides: TGCGCCAGCAGCCAAGATCCGGGACAGGGGAACACTGAAGCTTTCTTT.

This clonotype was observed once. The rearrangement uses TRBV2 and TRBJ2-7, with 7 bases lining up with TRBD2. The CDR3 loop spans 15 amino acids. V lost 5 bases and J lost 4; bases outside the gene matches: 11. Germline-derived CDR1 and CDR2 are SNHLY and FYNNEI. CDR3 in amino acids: CASSKGGEGSYEQYF. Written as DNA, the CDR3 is TGTGCCAGCAGTAAGGGAGGGGAGGGGAGTTACGAGCAGTACTTC. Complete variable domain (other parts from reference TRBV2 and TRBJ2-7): EPEVTQTPSHQVTQMGQEVILRCVPISNHLYFYWYRQILGQKVEFLVSFYNNEISEKSEIFDDQFSVERPDGSNFTLKIRSTKLEDSAMYFCASSKGGEGSYEQYFGPGTRLTVT.

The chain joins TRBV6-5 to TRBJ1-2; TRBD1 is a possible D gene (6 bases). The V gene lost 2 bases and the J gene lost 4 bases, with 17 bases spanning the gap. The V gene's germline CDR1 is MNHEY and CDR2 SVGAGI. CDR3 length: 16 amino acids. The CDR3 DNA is TGTGCCAGCAGTTACGTTGGGCAGGGGTCAGGCTATGGCTACACCTTC. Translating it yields CASSYVGQGSGYGYTF.

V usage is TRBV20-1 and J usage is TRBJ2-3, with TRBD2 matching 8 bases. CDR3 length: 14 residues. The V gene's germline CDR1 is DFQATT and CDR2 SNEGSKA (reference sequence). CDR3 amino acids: CSGERELNLDTQYF. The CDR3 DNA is TGCAGCGGAGAGCGGGAGCTTAACCTGGATACGCAGTATTTT.

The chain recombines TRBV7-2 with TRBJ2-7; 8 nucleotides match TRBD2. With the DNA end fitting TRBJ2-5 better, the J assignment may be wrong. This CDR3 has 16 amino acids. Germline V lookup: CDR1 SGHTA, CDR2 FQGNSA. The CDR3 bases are TGTGCCAGCAGCTTAGTTGTACGGGGGGGGCGTGAGACCCAGTACTTC. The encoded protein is CASSLVVRGGRETQYF.

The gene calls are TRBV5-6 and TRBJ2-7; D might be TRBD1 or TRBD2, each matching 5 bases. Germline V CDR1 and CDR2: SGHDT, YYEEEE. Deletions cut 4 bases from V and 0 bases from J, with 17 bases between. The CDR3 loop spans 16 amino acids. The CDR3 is CASSVLGTSYSYEQYF. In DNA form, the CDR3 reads TGTGCCAGCAGCGTACTCGGGACGTCATACTCCTACGAGCAGTACTTC.

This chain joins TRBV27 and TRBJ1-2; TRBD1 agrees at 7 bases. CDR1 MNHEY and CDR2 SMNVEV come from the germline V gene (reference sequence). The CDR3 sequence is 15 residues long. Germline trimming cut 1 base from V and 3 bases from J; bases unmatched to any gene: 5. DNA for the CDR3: TGTGCCAGCAGTTTATGGAGGGGGCGTCACTATGGCTACACCTTC. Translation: CASSLWRGRHYGYTF.

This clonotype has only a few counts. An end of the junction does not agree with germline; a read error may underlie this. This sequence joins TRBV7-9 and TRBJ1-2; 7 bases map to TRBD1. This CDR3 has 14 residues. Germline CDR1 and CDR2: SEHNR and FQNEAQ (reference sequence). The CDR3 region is CASSLGRGGYGYTF. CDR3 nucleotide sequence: TGTGCCAGCAGTTTAGGCAGGGGGGGCTATGGCTACACCTTC.

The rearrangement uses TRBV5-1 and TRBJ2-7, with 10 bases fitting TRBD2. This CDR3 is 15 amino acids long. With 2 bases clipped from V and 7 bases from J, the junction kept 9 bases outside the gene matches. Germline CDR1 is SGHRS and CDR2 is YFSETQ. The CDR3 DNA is TGCGCCAGCAGCTTTCTAGCGGGAGTAGGGGATGAGCAGTACTTC. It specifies CASSFLAGVGDEQYF.

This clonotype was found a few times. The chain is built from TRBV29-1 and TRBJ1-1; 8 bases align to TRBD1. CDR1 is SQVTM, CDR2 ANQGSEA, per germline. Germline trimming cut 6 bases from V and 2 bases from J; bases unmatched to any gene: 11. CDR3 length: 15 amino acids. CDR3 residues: CSVGTPTGVNTEAFF. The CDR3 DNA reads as TGCAGCGTCGGAACCCCGACAGGGGTCAACACTGAAGCTTTCTTT.

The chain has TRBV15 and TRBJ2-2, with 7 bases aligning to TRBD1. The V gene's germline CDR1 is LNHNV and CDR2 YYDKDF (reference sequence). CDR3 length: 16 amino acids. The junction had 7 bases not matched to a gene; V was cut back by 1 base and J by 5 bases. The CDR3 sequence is CATSRATGVLTGELFF. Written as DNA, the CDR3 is TGTGCCACCAGCAGAGCCACAGGGGTATTGACCGGGGAGCTGTTTTTT.

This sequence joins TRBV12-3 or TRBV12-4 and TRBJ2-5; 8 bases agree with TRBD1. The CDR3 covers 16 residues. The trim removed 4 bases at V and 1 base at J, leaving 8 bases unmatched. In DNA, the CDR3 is TGTGCCAGCAGTTCGCCCTGGACAGGGCTCCAAGAGACCCAGTACTTC. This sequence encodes CASSSPWTGLQETQYF.